This T cell receptor beta chain is from a study of OX40 agonist ivuxolimab in advanced cancers. On the study more broadly: Prior anti-PD-1, anti-PD-L1 or anti-CTLA-4 therapy was allowed; approximately 41% had some. General study findings and limits: Compared with CD4+, CD8+ T cells on average had more expanded clones.

As regards this clone: Its antigen is as yet unknown.

Sequenced by immunoSEQ multiplex PCR; TCRdb stores in-frame clones only, minus some. Of tens of thousands of clones listed, about 76% were seen once; the top ten hold roughly 6.5%. This CDR3 has 13 amino acids. CDR1 is SGHVS, CDR2 FNYEAQ, per germline. The V and J ends lost 8 bases and 0 bases, in that order; junction bases with no gene match: 3. V usage is TRBV7-6 and J usage is TRBJ2-5, with 7 bases identical to TRBD2. This clonotype originated in an adult with an advanced solid tumor such as melanoma, head and neck, liver or kidney cancer. The sample consisted of CD4+ or CD8+ T cells sorted from blood, taken in a trial of the OX40 agonist ivuxolimab. The CDR3 is CASRRGDQETQYF. The CDR3 DNA follows: TGTGCCAGCCGCCGGGGGGACCAAGAGACCCAGTACTTC.